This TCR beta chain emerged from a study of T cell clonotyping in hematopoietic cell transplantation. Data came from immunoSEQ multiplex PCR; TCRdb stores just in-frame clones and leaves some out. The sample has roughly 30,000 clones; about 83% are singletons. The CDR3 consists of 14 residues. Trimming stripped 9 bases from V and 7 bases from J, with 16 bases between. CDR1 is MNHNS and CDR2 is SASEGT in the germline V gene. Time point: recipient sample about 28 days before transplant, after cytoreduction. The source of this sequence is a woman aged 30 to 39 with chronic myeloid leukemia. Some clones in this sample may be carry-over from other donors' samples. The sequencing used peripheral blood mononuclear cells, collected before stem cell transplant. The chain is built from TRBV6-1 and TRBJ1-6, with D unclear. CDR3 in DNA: TGTGCCAGTTCCAGGCCAGGAGACAATTCACCCCTCCACTTT. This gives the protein CASSRPGDNSPLHF.